The source of this TCR beta chain is a study of shared clonotypes between healthy human individuals (dated by TCRdb to about 2020). A note on the overall study: The cohort included a few men and a couple of women between 18 and 49 years of age. Per donor, three plates each were used for CD4 naive and CD4 memory, two for CD8 naive, and one for CD8 memory. Blood TCR repertoires of five healthy adults were deeply sequenced to estimate repertoire size and the extent of clonotype sharing between individuals. Libraries were prepared and TCR repertoires were sequenced by different laboratories using diverse techniques, in order to increase sequencing depth and limit assay-specific biases. Each donor's leukapheresis produced roughly between roughly 0.9 and 8.9 billion PBMCs.

Using the deep immunoSEQ assay, TCR CDR3 regions were amplified from genomic DNA by multiplex PCR. Extracted genomic DNA from each cell subset was distributed evenly across all wells of several immunoSEQ 96-well plates, and each plate was treated as a replicate. For sorted subsets, roughly 200 ng of genomic DNA, equivalent to some 33,000 T cell genomes, went into each replicate PCR. The purified libraries were quantified using a Qubit 3.0 fluorometer, sized with a Bioanalyzer 2100, and then quantified again using the KAPA Library Quantification kit. Every immunoSEQ 96-well plate was sequenced on a dedicated single-read 150-cycle Illumina NextSeq 550 flow cell. In the source study's methods: The immunoSEQ output contained only junctional sequences without quality scores, so filtering could not match that applied to full-length reads. Sequences were annotated with PyIR, a Python wrapper for IgBLAST v1.9, and V/J genes and CDR3 were assigned using IMGT germline references. Reads were filtered out if the reads had weak V/J assignments (E-value above 1e-6), no CDR3, stop codons, out-of-frame junctions, or ambiguous translated residues. V3J clonotypes were defined as sequences sharing the same inferred V gene, J gene, and CDR3 amino acid sequence. The percentage overlap between two repertoires was calculated by dividing the number of shared unique clonotypes by the size of the smaller repertoire. Repertoire richness was assessed with RTK rarefaction, the Chao1 estimator, and Recon v2.1 estimates of unobserved clonotypes. For all TCRbeta clonotypes obtained by the gDNA method from four donors, generation probabilities were computed with OLGA. This is the immuneACCESS table as TCRdb keeps it, with only in-frame sequences that have V and J called. A part of the clones is gone; compared with another copy, unresolved V genes explain less than half, and the rest is unexplained. V and J calls and clone size are copied from that table; D and trimming were computed from the DNA. In this sample the table shows around 600,000 clones, about 95% of which occur a single time. 0.095% to 0.14% of the sample is in the top ten clones.

For the CD8 naive samples, CD45RO-negative cells were positively selected for CCR7, yielding a CD45RA+CCR7+ population from which TemRA cells were excluded. The donors were healthy, HIV-negative adults with no recently reported acute infections or vaccinations. Only Caucasian adults living in Nashville, Tennessee, USA were represented among the donors. After blood collection by leukapheresis, PBMCs were isolated using Ficoll-Histopaque density gradient centrifugation and then cryopreserved in the vapor phase of liquid nitrogen. Analytical flow cytometry was used to check the purity and quantity of every magnetically sorted T cell population. Genomic DNA was isolated from every sorted fraction and measured by UV absorbance on a Nanodrop 2000c. Looking up the germline V gene yields CDR1 MGHRA and CDR2 YSYEKL. A distance of 17 bases separates the germline ends of V and J, which lose 3 bases and 4 bases respectively. The CDR3 goes from the cysteine to the phenylalanine over 16 residues. The sequence is cut down to CDR3 DNA, 48 bases in frame from base 1.

About this clone: No antigen is known for it. No clone much larger than this one lies a single base away; base qualities are absent.

Paper-wide results and their limitations: Only blood was sampled, and tissue TCR repertoires likely differ from those in blood. Incomplete sequencing was indicated by rarefaction of sorted-subset datasets, despite the large sequencing depth. The small number of donors limited the genetic and exposure-history diversity represented. Naive subsets generally had larger estimated clonotype richness than memory subsets did. Compared with non-shared clonotypes, clonotypes shared by all four sorted-subset donors had higher generation probabilities. Based on pairwise subsampling, the degree of clonotype sharing among donors was expected to be affected by sequencing depth. Roughly 5.2% of naive CD4, 3.5% of naive CD8, about 2.1% of memory CD4, and more than 0.35% of memory CD8 clonotypes were shared across a few donors.

The receptor was isolated from a woman younger than 45 in good health. The rearranged segments are TRBV4-1 and TRBJ2-3; the D gene is perhaps TRBD2, on 6 matching bases. Sequenced sample: naive CD8+ T cells sorted from blood. The cell subset or site label for this specimen denotes: CD45RA+CCR7+. The CDR3 amino acid sequence is: CASSHRLEAESDTQYF. The nucleotide sequence reads TGCGCCAGCAGCCATAGACTAGAGGCGGAATCAGATACGCAGTATTTT.